This T cell receptor beta chain appears in the sequencing data of a study of T cell repertoires in cytomegalovirus infection (dated by TCRdb to between 2019 and 2020). Concerning the study at large: Peptide stimulations targeted recently identified HLA-C-restricted CMV epitopes, whose presentation resists viral immunomodulation, together with well-studied HLA-B-restricted epitopes. Donor HLA type was relevant to the analysis, because carriage of CMV infection together with the matching HLA type was indicated by public TCR beta signatures.

Sequencing instrument: Illumina HiSeq 1500. Through fastp at Q25 and MiXCR, TCRdb rebuilt clones from the public reads, retaining in-frame beta chains. Under each unique CDR3 protein, matching rows form one entry showing the most common genes and DNA. For this sample there are about a million distinct CDR3 sequences; roughly a third appear just once. Clones ranked in the top ten supply around 15% of the sample. General conclusions and limits of the study: Carriers of CMV infection plus the relevant HLA type were discriminated by the cumulative frequency of public TCR beta family members in the study cohort and in an independent roughly 370-donor cohort. The ex vivo response was dominated by HLA-C-restricted CMV-specific TCR beta clonotypes, and the single most frequent clonotype in two of eight donors was supplied by these HLA-C-restricted clonotypes.

Sample treatment or condition, as interpreted from the label and publication: in vitro stimulation with specific CMV peptide epitopes to enrich CMV-specific T cells. As for this clonotype: No antigen is known for it. No clone much larger than this one lies a single base away; base qualities are absent.

Unmatched junction bases come to 12, with V trimmed by 8 bases and J by 3 bases. The CDR3 sequence holds 16 residues, the cysteine and phenylalanine included. The sequence is cut down to CDR3 DNA, 48 bases in frame from base 1. Via the germline V gene (reference sequence), CDR1 is MNHEY and CDR2 SMNVEV. The starting material was cultured CD8+ T cells from PBMCs, obtained from culture after CMV antigen stimulation. The sequence links TRBV27 to TRBJ1-5; TRBD1 aligns with 8 central bases. The TCR was taken from a human donor in good health (CMV status not recorded). Some clones in this sample may be carry-over from other donors' samples. The CDR3 region reads CASGQPGTGLNQPQHF. The DNA sequence is given as TGTGCCAGCGGGCAACCCGGGACAGGCCTCAATCAGCCCCAGCATTTT.